Each of the 4 T cell receptor beta chains below was sequenced from the same sample in a study of cytomegalovirus exposure and HLA in healthy donors. PCR primers comprised 60 Vbeta and 13 Jbeta primers. TCRdb's copy holds only in-frame clones and misses some; the assay was immunoSEQ multiplex PCR. The data show over 150,000 clones, 74% seen once. Sequencing input: PBMCs. The receptors derive from a woman aged 25 to 39 in good health and CMV-seropositive.

The chain has TRBV5-1 and TRBJ2-7; 10 nucleotides match TRBD2. Germline lookup yields CDR1 SGHRS and CDR2 YFSETQ. The CDR3 consists of 14 residues. V was pared by 1 base and J by 7 bases, with 5 bases of the junction left unmatched. The CDR3 here is CASSLLAGAGEQYF. The CDR3 nucleotides are TGCGCCAGCAGCTTGCTAGCGGGAGCGGGGGAGCAGTACTTC.

In its sample, this clone was seen a few times. J is TRBJ2-3 and V is TRBV13; the match to TRBD2 covers 10 bases. The J segment lost 1 base and the V segment lost 2 bases, leaving 6 bases of the junction unmatched. The germline V gene encodes CDR1 PRHDT and CDR2 FYEKMQ (reference sequence). The CDR3 totals 17 residues. The CDR3 sequence: CASSLSSGRIRTDTQYF. The CDR3 DNA reads as TGTGCCAGCAGCTTAAGTAGCGGGAGGATTCGCACAGATACGCAGTATTTT.

This chain joins TRBV5-6 and TRBJ1-3; a weak D match, TRBD1 (6 bases). Per the germline V gene, CDR1 is SGHDT and CDR2 is YYEEEE. V lost 4 bases and J 0 bases, leaving 11 bases between the germline ends. This CDR3 is 15 amino acids long. CDR3 in amino acids: CASSPGGASGNTIYF. The CDR3 DNA reads TGTGCCAGCAGCCCGGGGGGGGCCTCTGGAAACACCATATATTTT. Filled out from reference TRBV5-6 and TRBJ1-3, the complete variable domain reads DAGVTQSPTHLIKTRGQQVTLRCSPKSGHDTVSWYQQALGQGPQFIFQYYEEEERQRGNFPDRFSGHQFPNYSSELNVNALLLGDSALYLCASSPGGASGNTIYFGEGSWLTVV.

The chain employs TRBV14 and TRBJ2-1; D may be TRBD2 (6 bases). Looked up from germline, CDR1 is SGHDN and CDR2 is FVKESK. This CDR3 is 16 amino acids long. The V end was cut by 0 bases, the J end by 5 bases, with 14 bases between. The CDR3: CASSQDWGEIDNEQFF. In DNA form, the CDR3 reads TGTGCCAGCAGCCAAGATTGGGGGGAGATCGACAATGAGCAGTTCTTC.